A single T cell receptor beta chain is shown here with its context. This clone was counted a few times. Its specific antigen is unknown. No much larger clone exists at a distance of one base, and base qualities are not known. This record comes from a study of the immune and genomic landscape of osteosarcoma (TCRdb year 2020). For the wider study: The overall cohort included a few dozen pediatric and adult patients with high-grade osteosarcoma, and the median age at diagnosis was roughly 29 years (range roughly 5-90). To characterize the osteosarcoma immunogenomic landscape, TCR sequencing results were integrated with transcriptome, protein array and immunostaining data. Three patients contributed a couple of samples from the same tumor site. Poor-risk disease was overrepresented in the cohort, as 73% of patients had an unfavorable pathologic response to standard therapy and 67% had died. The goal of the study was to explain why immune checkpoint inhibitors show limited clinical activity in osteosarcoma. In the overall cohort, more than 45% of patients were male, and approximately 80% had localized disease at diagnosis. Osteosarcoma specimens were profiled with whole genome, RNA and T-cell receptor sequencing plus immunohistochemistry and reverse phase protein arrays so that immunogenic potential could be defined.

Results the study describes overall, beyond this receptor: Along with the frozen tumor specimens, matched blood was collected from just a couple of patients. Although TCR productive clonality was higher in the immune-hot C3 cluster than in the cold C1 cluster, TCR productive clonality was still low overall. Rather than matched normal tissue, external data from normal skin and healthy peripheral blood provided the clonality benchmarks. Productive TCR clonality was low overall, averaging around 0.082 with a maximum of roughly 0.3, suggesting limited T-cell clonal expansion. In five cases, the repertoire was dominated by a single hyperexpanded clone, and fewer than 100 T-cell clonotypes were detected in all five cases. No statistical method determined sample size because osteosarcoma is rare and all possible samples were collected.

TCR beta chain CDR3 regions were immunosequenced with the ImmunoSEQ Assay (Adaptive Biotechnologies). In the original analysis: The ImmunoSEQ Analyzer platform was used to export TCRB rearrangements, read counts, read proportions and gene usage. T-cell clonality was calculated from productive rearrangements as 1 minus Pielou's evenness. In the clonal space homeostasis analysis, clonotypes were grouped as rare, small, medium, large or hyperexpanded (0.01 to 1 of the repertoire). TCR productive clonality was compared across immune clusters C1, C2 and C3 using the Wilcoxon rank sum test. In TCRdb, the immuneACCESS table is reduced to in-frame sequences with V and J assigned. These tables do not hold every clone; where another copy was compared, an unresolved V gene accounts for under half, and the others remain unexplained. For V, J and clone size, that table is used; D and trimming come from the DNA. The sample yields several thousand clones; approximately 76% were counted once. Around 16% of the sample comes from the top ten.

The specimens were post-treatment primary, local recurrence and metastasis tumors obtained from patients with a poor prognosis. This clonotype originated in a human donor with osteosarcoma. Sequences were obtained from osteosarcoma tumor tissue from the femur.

This receptor has the CDR3 CASSFYGETQYF. In nucleotides, the sequence is TGTGCCAGCAGTTTCTACGGAGAGACCCAGTACTTC. The V gene is TRBV27 and the J gene is TRBJ2-5; the D gene is unclear. As encoded in the germline V gene (reference sequence), CDR1 is MNHEY while CDR2 is SMNVEV. Taken from cysteine to phenylalanine, the CDR3 has 12 residues. The kept DNA is CDR3 alone, 36 bases in frame from the first base. The V end loses 3 bases and the J end loses 4 bases, and a stretch of 6 bases separates them.